This TCR beta chain appears in the sequencing data of a study of OX40 agonist ivuxolimab in advanced cancers. Study background: Ivuxolimab, an agonist antibody against OX40 (CD134), was given to patients. At doses from 0.01 to 10 mg/kg, patients were given intravenous ivuxolimab every 2 weeks.

The method was immunoSEQ multiplex PCR; TCRdb's version includes in-frame clones alone and lacks a portion of them. The sample holds more than 80,000 clones, 91% seen once. Germline-derived CDR1 and CDR2 are SGHRS and YFSETQ. The CDR3 contains 18 residues. V was trimmed by 4 bases and J by 2 bases, leaving 23 bases between them. This specimen was CD4+ or CD8+ T cells sorted from blood, taken in a trial of the OX40 agonist ivuxolimab. The rearrangement uses TRBV5-1 and TRBJ2-3; D may correspond to TRBD1 or TRBD2 (8 bases each). This clonotype was sampled from an adult with an advanced solid tumor such as melanoma, head and neck, liver or kidney cancer. CDR3 nucleotides: TGCGCCAGCAGCCCGGACAGGGCGTTAGCGGGGAACACAGATACGCAGTATTTT. Protein product: CASSPDRALAGNTDTQYF.